This T cell receptor (beta chain) was recorded in a study of cytomegalovirus exposure and HLA in healthy donors. Regarding the study as a whole: TCR beta V- and J-gene trimming was later associated with a missense DCLRE1C variant. Investigators reported 164 TCR beta chains as tied to cytomegalovirus.

Points on this clone: Its antigen is not identified.

At sampling all donors were nominally healthy, likely with unrecorded immune exposures. V lost 0 bases, J lost 6 bases, and 17 bases lay in between. The germline CDR1 and CDR2 sequences are MNHEY and SVGAGI. The CDR3 loop spans 16 amino acids. PCR primers comprised 60 Vbeta and 13 Jbeta primers. Authors' analysis steps: It was a later analysis that counted tens of millions of unique TCR beta chains, of which approximately 9.9 million were shared. Assay: immunoSEQ multiplex PCR; the TCRdb copy retains only in-frame clones and omits some. That table is the source of V, J and clone size, and D and trimming were worked out from the DNA. The data contain 100,000 or so clones, about 83% of them seen just once; the ten biggest clones take up 5% to 6.5%.

The TCR was taken from a man younger than 35 in good health and CMV-seronegative. The chain carries TRBV6-5 and TRBJ1-2, with a possible D match to TRBD1 (5 bases). The sample was PBMCs. The CDR3 DNA is TGTGCCAGCAGTTACTCGAGAACGCCAGGGCTGAATGGCTACACCTTC. It encodes CASSYSRTPGLNGYTF.